This passage covers 10 T cell receptor beta chains from one sample sequenced in a study of blood T cell repertoires in COVID-19 (dated by TCRdb to 2020 to 2022). Library preparation employed the immunoSEQ multiplex PCR assay. What TCRdb holds here is the immuneACCESS table cut down to in-frame rearrangements. Part of the clones is not present; checked against another copy, under half of the missing clones reflect an unresolved V gene, and the others are unexplained. Recorded for this sample are approximately 240,000 clones; approximately 82% of them occurred a single time. Jointly, the top ten make up approximately 1.5% of the sample. Input material: peripheral blood. The source of these receptors is a woman aged 35 to 49 who had recovered from COVID-19.

This clone was seen only a few times. The chain has TRBV5-1 and TRBJ1-1; possibly TRBD1 for D (6 bases). Germline CDR1 reads SGHRS; CDR2 reads YFSETQ. There are 14 residues in the CDR3. The V end lost 4 bases, the J end lost 5 bases, and 15 bases lay between the germline ends. Here the CDR3 DNA reads TGCGCCAGCAGCCCACAGGGATGGGGGACTGAAGCTTTCTTT. It yields the protein CASSPQGWGTEAFF.

The chain is built from TRBV6-2 or TRBV6-3 and TRBJ1-6; TRBD1 agrees at 11 bases. Per the germline V gene, CDR1 is MNHEY and CDR2 is SVGEGT. Unmatched junction bases numbered 6, after V lost 6 bases and J lost 8 bases. This CDR3 is 15 amino acids long. In DNA form, the CDR3 reads TGTGCCAGCAGCTTAGGACAGGGGGCCGATTCACCCCTCCACTTT. It translates to CASSLGQGADSPLHF.

The V call is TRBV6-5, the J call TRBJ2-3; TRBD2 matches 10 bases. This CDR3 comprises 14 residues. Germline V lookup: CDR1 MNHEY, CDR2 SVGAGI. V gave up 7 bases and J gave up 6 bases; unmatched junction bases: 7. The CDR3 loop reads CASKSGGAADTQYF. The CDR3 DNA sequence: TGTGCCAGCAAAAGCGGGGGGGCCGCGGATACGCAGTATTTT.

This clone was counted a single time. A much larger clone is a single base away; this may be a read error. The rearrangement joins TRBV9 to TRBJ1-1; 7 bases are a match to TRBD1. The CDR3 totals 13 residues. The germline V gene has CDR1 SGDLS and CDR2 YYNGEE. J gave up 3 bases and V 4 bases, and 3 bases lay outside the gene matches. CDR3 residues: CASSTDRDTEAFF. CDR3 nucleotides: TGTGCCAGCAGCACTGACAGGGACACTGAAGCTTTCTTT.

With respect to this clone: Relative to the germline gene, one junction end is altered; a read error may explain this. The chain is built from TRBV7-7 and TRBJ2-1, with 10 bases identical to TRBD2. The CDR3 runs to 17 residues. CDR1 SSHAT and CDR2 FNYEAQ come from the germline V gene (reference sequence). The CDR3 DNA sequence: TGTGCTAGCAGCTTAGCGCCTGGACTAGCGGCGCAAAATGAGCAGTTCTTC. Its protein product is CASSLAPGLAAQNEQFF.

The V and J genes are TRBV7-9 and TRBJ1-2, with unresolved D. There are 12 residues in the CDR3. Germline V gene lookup returns CDR1 SEHNR and CDR2 FQNEAQ (reference sequence). The V end lost 5 bases, the J end lost 8 bases, and 12 bases lay between the germline ends. CDR3 protein: CASSPAATGYTF. DNA of the CDR3: TGTGCCAGCAGCCCAGCGGCGACCGGCTACACCTTC.

The V gene is TRBV27, the J gene TRBJ1-5, with TRBD1 as a possible D gene (6 bases). This CDR3 region has 15 residues. Germline-derived CDR1 and CDR2 are MNHEY and SMNVEV (reference sequence). V lost 3 bases, J lost 6 bases, and 15 bases lay in between. CDR3 loop: CASSFYREKGQPQHF. For the CDR3, the DNA is TGTGCCAGCAGTTTTTACAGGGAGAAGGGTCAGCCCCAGCATTTT.

The rearrangement links TRBV5-1 to TRBJ2-1; D is unclear. There are 15 residues in the CDR3. Germline V gene lookup returns CDR1 SGHRS and CDR2 YFSETQ. The V end lost 5 bases, the J end lost 6 bases, and 18 bases lay between the germline ends. CDR3 DNA sequence: TGCGCCAGCAGGGCTGACCCATTAGCCAGCAATGAGCAGTTCTTC. Amino acid sequence: CASRADPLASNEQFF.

The chain employs TRBV6-2 or TRBV6-3 and TRBJ2-3; perhaps TRBD1 as D (6 bases). The V gene's germline CDR1 is MNHEY and CDR2 SVGEGT. V gave up 3 bases and J gave up 0 bases, with 22 bases separating them. The length of the CDR3 is 19 residues. CDR3 coding DNA: TGTGCCAGCAGTTATCCGGGCAGGGGTCAGGTTTCTAGCACAGATACGCAGTATTTT. It yields the protein CASSYPGRGQVSSTDTQYF.

The genes are TRBV14 and TRBJ1-2; D is possibly TRBD1 (5 bases). V lost 1 base to trimming and J lost 14 bases, with 14 bases between them. The CDR3 consists of 12 residues. From germline, CDR1 is SGHDN and CDR2 FVKESK. CDR3 nucleotides: TGTGCCAGCAGCCAAGGCCCGGAGGGGACTACCTTC. Amino acid sequence: CASSQGPEGTTF.